The clone carrying this T cell receptor (beta chain) was seen a handful of times. Its target is unknown. These data come from a study of cytomegalovirus exposure and HLA in healthy donors. Broader study findings: Listed as cytomegalovirus-associated were over 150 TCR beta chains. Specific recognition of CMV antigens was confirmed in vitro for a few chains (all CMV-associated). A link between a missense DCLRE1C variant and TCR beta V- and J-gene trimming emerged from a later analysis.

The PCR ran on 60 Vbeta and 13 Jbeta primers. Some clones are missing from TCRdb's copy, which holds only in-frame ones; the method was immunoSEQ multiplex PCR. The sample has about 170,000 clones; roughly 80% are singletons. Sequenced material: PBMCs. This sequence originates from a woman in her forties or fifties in good health and CMV-seropositive.

CDR3 in DNA: TGTGCCAGTAGTCCCCACAGGGGGGGGATAAAAGAGACCCAGTACTTC. Its protein product is CASSPHRGGIKETQYF. This sequence joins TRBV19 and TRBJ2-5; possible D gene TRBD1, 8 bases. CDR1 is LNHDA, CDR2 SQIVND, per germline (reference sequence). The V and J ends lost 5 bases and 3 bases respectively, with 19 bases between them. CDR3 length: 16 amino acids.